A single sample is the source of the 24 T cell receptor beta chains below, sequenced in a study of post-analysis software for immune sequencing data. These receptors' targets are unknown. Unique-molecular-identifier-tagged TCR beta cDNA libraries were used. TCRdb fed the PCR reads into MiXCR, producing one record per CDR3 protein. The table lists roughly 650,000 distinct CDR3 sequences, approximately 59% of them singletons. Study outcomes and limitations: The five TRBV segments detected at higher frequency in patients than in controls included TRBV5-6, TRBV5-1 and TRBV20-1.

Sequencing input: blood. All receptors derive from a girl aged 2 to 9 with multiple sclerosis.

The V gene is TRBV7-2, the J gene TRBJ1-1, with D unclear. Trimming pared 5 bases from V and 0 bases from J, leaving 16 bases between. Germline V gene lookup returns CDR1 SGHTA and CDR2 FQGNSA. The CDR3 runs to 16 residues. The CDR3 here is CASSPEPGFMNTEAFF. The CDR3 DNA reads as TGTGCCAGCAGCCCAGAGCCAGGATTTATGAACACTGAAGCTTTCTTT. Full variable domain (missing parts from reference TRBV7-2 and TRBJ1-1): GAGVSQSPSNKVTEKGKDVELRCDPISGHTALYWYRQSLGQGLEFLIYFQGNSAPDKSGLPSDRFSAERTGGSVSTLTIQRTQQEDSAVYLCASSPEPGFMNTEAFFGQGTRLTVV.

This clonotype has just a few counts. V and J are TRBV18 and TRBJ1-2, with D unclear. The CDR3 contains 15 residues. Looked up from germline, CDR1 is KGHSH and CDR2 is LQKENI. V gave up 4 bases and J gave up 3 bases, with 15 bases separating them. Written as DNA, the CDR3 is TGTGCCAGCTCACGCGGGCGGGGAGAGGACTATGGCTACACCTTC. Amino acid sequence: CASSRGRGEDYGYTF.

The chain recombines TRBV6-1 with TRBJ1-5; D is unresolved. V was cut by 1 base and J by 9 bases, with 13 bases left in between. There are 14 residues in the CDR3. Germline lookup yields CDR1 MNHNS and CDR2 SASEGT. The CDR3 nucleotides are TGTGCCAGCAGTGAAGGGGATCTGGGGTGGCCCCAGCATTTT. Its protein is CASSEGDLGWPQHF.

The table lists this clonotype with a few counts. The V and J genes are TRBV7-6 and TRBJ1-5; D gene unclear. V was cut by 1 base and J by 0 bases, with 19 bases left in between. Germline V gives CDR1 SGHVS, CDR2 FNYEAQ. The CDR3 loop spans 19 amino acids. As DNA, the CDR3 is TGTGCCAGCAGCTTAGTCCCCCTAAACGGCGATTATAGCAATCAGCCCCAGCATTTT. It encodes CASSLVPLNGDYSNQPQHF.

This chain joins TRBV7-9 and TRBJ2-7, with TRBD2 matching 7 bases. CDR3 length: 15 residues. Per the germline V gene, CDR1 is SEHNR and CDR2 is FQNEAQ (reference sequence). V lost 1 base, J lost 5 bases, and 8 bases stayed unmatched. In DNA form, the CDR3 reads TGTGCCAGCAGCTTAGGCGGGAGTTTAATCGACGAGCAGTACTTC. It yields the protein CASSLGGSLIDEQYF.

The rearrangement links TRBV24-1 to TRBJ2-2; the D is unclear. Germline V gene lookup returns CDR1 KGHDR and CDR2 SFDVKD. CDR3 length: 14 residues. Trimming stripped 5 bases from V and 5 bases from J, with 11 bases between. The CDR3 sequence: CATSAPLWTGELFF. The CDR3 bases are TGTGCCACCAGTGCGCCTCTCTGGACCGGGGAGCTGTTTTTT.

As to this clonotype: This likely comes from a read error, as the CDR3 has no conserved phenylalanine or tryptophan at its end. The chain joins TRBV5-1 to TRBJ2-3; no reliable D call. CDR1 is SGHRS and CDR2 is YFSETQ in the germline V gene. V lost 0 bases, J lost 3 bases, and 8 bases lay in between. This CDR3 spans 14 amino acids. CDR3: CASSLVPGTDTQYL. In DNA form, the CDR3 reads TGCGCCAGCAGCTTGGTTCCCGGAACAGATACGCAGTATTTA.

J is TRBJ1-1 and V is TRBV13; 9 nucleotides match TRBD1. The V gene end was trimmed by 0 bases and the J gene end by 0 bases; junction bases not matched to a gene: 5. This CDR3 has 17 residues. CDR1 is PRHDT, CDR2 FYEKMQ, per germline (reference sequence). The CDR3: CASSLGGTGNMNTEAFF. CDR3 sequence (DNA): TGTGCCAGCAGCTTAGGGGGGACAGGGAACATGAACACTGAAGCTTTCTTT. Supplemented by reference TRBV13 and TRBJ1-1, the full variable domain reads AAGVIQSPRHLIKEKRETATLKCYPIPRHDTVYWYQQGPGQDPQFLISFYEKMQSDKGSIPDRFSAQQFSDYHSELNMSSLELGDSALYFCASSLGGTGNMNTEAFFGQGTRLTVV.

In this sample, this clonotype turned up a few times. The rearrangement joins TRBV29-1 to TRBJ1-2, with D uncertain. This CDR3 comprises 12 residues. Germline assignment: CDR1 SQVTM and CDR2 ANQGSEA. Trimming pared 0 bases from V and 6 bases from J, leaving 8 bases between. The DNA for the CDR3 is TGCAGCGTTGAAGACGCAGGTCATGGCTACACCTTC. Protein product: CSVEDAGHGYTF.

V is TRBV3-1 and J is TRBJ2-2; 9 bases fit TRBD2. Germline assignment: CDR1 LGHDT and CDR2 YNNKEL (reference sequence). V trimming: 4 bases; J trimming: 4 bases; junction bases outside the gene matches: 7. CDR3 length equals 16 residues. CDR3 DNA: TGTGCCAGCAGCCGACAACTAGCGGGTCCCACCGGGGAGCTGTTTTTT. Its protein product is CASSRQLAGPTGELFF. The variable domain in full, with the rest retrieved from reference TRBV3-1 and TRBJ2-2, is DTAVSQTPKYLVTQMGNDKSIKCEQNLGHDTMYWYKQDSKKFLKIMFSYNNKELIINETVPNRFSPKSPDKAHLNLHINSLELGDSAVYFCASSRQLAGPTGELFFGEGSRLTVL.

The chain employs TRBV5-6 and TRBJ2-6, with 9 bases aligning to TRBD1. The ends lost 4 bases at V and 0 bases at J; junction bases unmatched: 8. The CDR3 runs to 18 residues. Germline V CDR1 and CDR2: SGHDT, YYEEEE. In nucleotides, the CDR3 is TGTGCCAGCAGCCACCGGGACAGGGTCATCTCTGGGGCCAACGTCCTGACTTTC. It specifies CASSHRDRVISGANVLTF.

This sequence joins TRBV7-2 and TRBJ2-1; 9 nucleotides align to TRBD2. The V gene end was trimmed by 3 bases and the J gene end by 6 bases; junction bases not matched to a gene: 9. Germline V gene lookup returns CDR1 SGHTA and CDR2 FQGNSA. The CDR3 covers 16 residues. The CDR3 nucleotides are TGTGCCAGCAGCTTGGGCGGGGGGGTAGGTGGCAATGAGCAGTTCTTC. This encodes CASSLGGGVGGNEQFF.

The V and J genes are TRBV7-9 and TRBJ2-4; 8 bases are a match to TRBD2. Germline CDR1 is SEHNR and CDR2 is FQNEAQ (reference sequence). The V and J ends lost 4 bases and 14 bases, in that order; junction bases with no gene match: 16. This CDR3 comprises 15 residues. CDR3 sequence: CASSSEAHSGRPKYF. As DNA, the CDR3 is TGTGCCAGCAGCTCCGAGGCCCACAGCGGGAGACCCAAGTACTTC.

DNA of the CDR3: TGTGCCAGCAGCGGAATACTAGCAGCTACCTACGAGCAGTACTTC. It codes for CASSGILAATYEQYF. The chain uses TRBV28 and TRBJ2-7; D is perhaps TRBD2 (6 bases). In germline, CDR1 is MDHEN, CDR2 SYDVKM. V lost 6 bases and J 2 bases, leaving 17 bases between the germline ends. The length of the CDR3 is 15 residues.

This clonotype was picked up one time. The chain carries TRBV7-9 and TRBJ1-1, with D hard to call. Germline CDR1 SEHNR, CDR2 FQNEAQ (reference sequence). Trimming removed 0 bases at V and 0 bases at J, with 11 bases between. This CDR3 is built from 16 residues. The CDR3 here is CASSLAAEEVNTEAFF. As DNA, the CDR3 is TGTGCCAGCAGCTTAGCGGCTGAGGAGGTGAACACTGAAGCTTTCTTT. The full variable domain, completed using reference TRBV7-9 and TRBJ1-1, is DTGVSQNPRHKITKRGQNVTFRCDPISEHNRLYWYRQTLGQGPEFLTYFQNEAQLEKSRLLSDRFSAERPKGSFSTLEIQRTEQGDSAMYLCASSLAAEEVNTEAFFGQGTRLTVV.

The CDR3 reads CASRLAPTDGYNEQFF. CDR3 DNA: TGCGCCAGCAGACTGGCCCCGACCGACGGCTACAATGAGCAGTTCTTC. The V and J genes are TRBV5-1 and TRBJ2-1, with D unresolved. V lost 5 bases and J lost 3, with 18 bases in between. The CDR3 is 16 residues long. Germline loops: CDR1 SGHRS, CDR2 YFSETQ.

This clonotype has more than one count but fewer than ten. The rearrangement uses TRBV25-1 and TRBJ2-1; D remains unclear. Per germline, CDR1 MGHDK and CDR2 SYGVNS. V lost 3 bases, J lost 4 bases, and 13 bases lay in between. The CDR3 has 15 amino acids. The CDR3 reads CASSEATPGYNEQFF. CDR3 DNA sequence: TGTGCCAGCAGTGAGGCCACGCCTGGGTACAATGAGCAGTTCTTC.

The CDR3 sequence is CASSLVHDEQFF. CDR3 in DNA: TGTGCCAGCAGCTTAGTACATGATGAGCAGTTCTTC. The rearrangement joins TRBV7-9 to TRBJ2-1, with D unresolved. Trimming took 1 base from V and 8 from J, leaving 6 bases between them. The CDR3 runs to 12 residues. Germline V CDR1 and CDR2: SEHNR, FQNEAQ (reference sequence).

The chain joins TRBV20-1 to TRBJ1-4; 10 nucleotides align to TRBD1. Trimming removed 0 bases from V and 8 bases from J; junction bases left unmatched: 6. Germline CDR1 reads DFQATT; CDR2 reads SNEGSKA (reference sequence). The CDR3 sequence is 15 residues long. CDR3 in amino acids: CSARDPGTGDEKLFF. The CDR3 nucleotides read TGCAGTGCTAGAGACCCCGGGACAGGGGACGAAAAACTGTTTTTT.

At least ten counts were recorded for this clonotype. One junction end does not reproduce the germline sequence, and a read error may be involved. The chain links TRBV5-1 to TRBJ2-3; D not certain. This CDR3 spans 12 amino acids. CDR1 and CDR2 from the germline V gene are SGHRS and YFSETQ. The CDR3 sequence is CASSLVTDTQYF. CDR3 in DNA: TGTGCCAGCAGCTTAGTTACAGATACGCAGTATTTT.

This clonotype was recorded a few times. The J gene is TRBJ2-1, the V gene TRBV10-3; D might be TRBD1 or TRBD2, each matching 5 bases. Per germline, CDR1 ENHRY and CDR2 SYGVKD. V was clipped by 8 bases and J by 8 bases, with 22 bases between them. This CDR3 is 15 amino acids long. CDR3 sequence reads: CAISQSATRGDEQFF. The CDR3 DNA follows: TGTGCCATCTCTCAATCGGCGACCAGAGGGGATGAGCAGTTCTTC.

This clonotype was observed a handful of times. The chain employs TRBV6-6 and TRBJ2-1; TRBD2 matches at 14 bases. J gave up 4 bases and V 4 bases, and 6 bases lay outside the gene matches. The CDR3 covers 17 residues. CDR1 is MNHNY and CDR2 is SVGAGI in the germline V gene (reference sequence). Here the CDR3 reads CASSWTSGGSRYNEQFF. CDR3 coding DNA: TGTGCCAGCAGTTGGACTAGCGGGGGGTCCCGATACAATGAGCAGTTCTTC.

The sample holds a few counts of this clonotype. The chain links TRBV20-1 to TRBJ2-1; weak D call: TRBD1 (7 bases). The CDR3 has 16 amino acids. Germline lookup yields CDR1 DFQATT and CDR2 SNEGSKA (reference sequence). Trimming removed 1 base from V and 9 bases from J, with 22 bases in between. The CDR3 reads CSARGLVRQGGGEQFF. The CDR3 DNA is TGCAGTGCTAGAGGATTGGTTCGACAGGGAGGAGGTGAGCAGTTCTTC.

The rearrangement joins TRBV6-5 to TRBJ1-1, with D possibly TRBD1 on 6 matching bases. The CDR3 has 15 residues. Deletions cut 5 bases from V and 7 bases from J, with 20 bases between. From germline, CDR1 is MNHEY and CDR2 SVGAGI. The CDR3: CASSAADGGGFEAFF. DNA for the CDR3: TGTGCCAGCAGTGCCGCCGATGGAGGGGGTTTTGAAGCTTTCTTT.